This T cell receptor (beta chain) was captured by sequencing in a study of T cells after yellow fever vaccination. The TCR cDNA carried a universal primer site and UMIs from 5'RACE template switching. TCRdb redid the calling of the 5' RACE reads with MiXCR, one entry per CDR3 protein. The sample consists of roughly 260,000 distinct CDR3 sequences, 10% to 15% of them appearing once. Study-wide points: Abundant clonotypes from the bulk population could contaminate FACS-sorted repertoires. Weaker overall was a secondary response that nonetheless peaked faster, on day 5 versus 15. Although most clonotypes did not, a small share appeared in both CD4 and CD8 compartments.

Regarding this clonotype: What it binds is not known.

V shed 0 bases and J shed 6 bases, with 16 bases lying between them. Germline V gives CDR1 LGHNA, CDR2 YNFKEQ. The CDR3 loop spans 16 amino acids. Sequenced material: CD4+ T cells sorted from PBMCs, taken 45 days after the yellow fever booster vaccination. V and J are TRBV4-2 and TRBJ2-3, with a weak D call TRBD1 (5 bases). This sequence was found in a young man who received the YFV17D yellow fever vaccine. DNA for the CDR3: TGTGCCAGCAGCCAAGATCTGGCGGCAGGGATGGATACGCAGTATTTT. Translating it yields CASSQDLAAGMDTQYF.